This T cell receptor (beta chain) was captured by sequencing in a study of post-analysis software for immune sequencing data. A word on this clonotype: Its antigen is not known.

Broader study findings: In multiple sclerosis, normalized Chao1 diversity was significantly below that of controls. Batch-mates among the samples co-clustered strongly by F measure. TRBV segments more frequent in patients than in controls numbered roughly 5 and included TRBV5-6, TRBV5-1 and TRBV20-1.

CDR1 is SNHLY and CDR2 is FYNNEI in the germline V gene. CDR3 size: 13 residues. The V gene lost 8 bases and the J gene lost 9 bases, with 19 bases spanning the gap. The TCR beta cDNA libraries contained unique molecular identifiers. MiXCR, run by TCRdb on the PCR reads, gives a single entry per CDR3 protein. The table has some 690,000 distinct CDR3 sequences, 25% to 30% seen once. Sequencing was performed on blood. The chain has TRBV2 and TRBJ1-2; D is unclear. The clonotype originates from a girl between 10 and 17 years old with multiple sclerosis. The CDR3 DNA sequence: TGTGCCAGCTTTCCAGGAACAAGTAGGCGCTACACCTTC. Protein product: CASFPGTSRRYTF.